Listed below are T cell receptor beta chains from one sample, sequenced in a study of metastatic and nonmetastatic thyroid tumors. TCRdb reprocessed the PCR reads via MiXCR. The table has tens of thousands of clones, over 25% seen once. Source material: blood. The receptors here all came from a male donor with papillary thyroid cancer or a benign thyroid nodule (not recorded which). Some clones in this sample may be carry-over from other donors' samples. Both conserved end residues are part of each CDR3. A D gene is named only where the DNA matches it firmly. Size is omitted from some rows. Given values are once, few, many or a class for expanded clones.

V gene: TRBV3-1
clone size: -
J gene: TRBJ2-1
D gene: -
CDR3 length: 15
CDR3 protein: CASSQMTAIGGEQFF
CDR3 DNA: TGTGCCAGCAGCCAAATGACGGCTATCGGTGGTGAGCAGTTTTTC

V gene: TRBV7-3
clone size: -
J gene: TRBJ2-3
D gene: TRBD2
CDR3 length: 15
CDR3 protein: CASSWGLAGADTQYF
CDR3 DNA: TGTGCCAGCAGCTGGGGACTAGCGGGAGCAGATACGCAGTATTTT

V gene: TRBV30
clone size: -
J gene: TRBJ2-7
D gene: TRBD1
CDR3 length: 15
CDR3 protein: CAWMRDSWSHSEQYF
CDR3 DNA: TGTGCCTGGATGAGGGACAGCTGGAGTCATTCCGAGCAGTACTTC

V gene: TRBV20-1
clone size: -
J gene: TRBJ1-2
D gene: -
CDR3 length: 14
CDR3 protein: CSARGGDINYGYTF
CDR3 DNA: TGCAGTGCTAGAGGAGGTGATATTAACTATGGCTACACCTTC

V gene: TRBV6-5
clone size: many
J gene: TRBJ2-3
D gene: TRBD2
CDR3 length: 15
CDR3 protein: CASSYSGTDADTQYF
CDR3 DNA: TGTGCCAGCAGTTACAGCGGGACCGACGCAGATACGCAGTATTTT

V gene: TRBV6-9
clone size: many
J gene: TRBJ1-5
D gene: -
CDR3 length: 21
CDR3 protein: CASTPRGGDATKGYSNQPQHF
CDR3 DNA: TGTGCCAGCACCCCAAGAGGTGGAGACGCTACGAAGGGGTATAGCAATCAGCCCCAGCATTTT

V gene: TRBV3-1
clone size: many
J gene: TRBJ2-7
D gene: -
CDR3 length: 15
CDR3 protein: CASSQVESGFYEQYF
CDR3 DNA: TGTGCCAGCAGCCAAGTGGAAAGCGGTTTCTACGAGCAGTACTTC

V gene: TRBV7-2
clone size: many
J gene: TRBJ2-5
D gene: -
CDR3 length: 15
CDR3 protein: CASSQGTSVTETQYF
CDR3 DNA: TGTGCCAGCAGCCAAGGGACGTCCGTGACAGAGACCCAGTACTTC

V gene: TRBV28
clone size: few
J gene: TRBJ2-1
D gene: -
CDR3 length: 13
CDR3 protein: CASWNLDHNEQFF
CDR3 DNA: TGTGCCAGCTGGAACCTGGACCACAATGAGCAGTTCTTC

V gene: TRBV30
clone size: few
J gene: TRBJ1-1
D gene: -
CDR3 length: 13
CDR3 protein: CAWSHGTPGRAFF
CDR3 DNA: TGTGCCTGGAGTCACGGGACCCCAGGTCGAGCTTTCTTT

V gene: TRBV6-1
clone size: -
J gene: TRBJ1-3
D gene: TRBD1
CDR3 length: 16
CDR3 protein: CASMSLDRGFVNTIYF
CDR3 DNA: TGTGCCAGCATGTCTCTGGACAGGGGGTTCGTAAACACCATATATTTT

V gene: TRBV3-1
clone size: -
J gene: TRBJ1-1
D gene: -
CDR3 length: 15
CDR3 protein: CASSPHGWEGTEAFF
CDR3 DNA: TGTGCCAGTAGCCCCCATGGGTGGGAAGGCACTGAAGCTTTCTTT

V gene: TRBV30
clone size: once
J gene: TRBJ1-5
D gene: -
CDR3 length: 15
CDR3 protein: CAWSGKTLNEGSQHF
CDR3 DNA: TGTGCCTGGAGTGGCAAAACCCTGAACGAGGGGAGCCAGCATTTT

V gene: TRBV20-1
clone size: many
J gene: TRBJ2-1
D gene: -
CDR3 length: 13
CDR3 protein: CSAPPGHHNEQFF
CDR3 DNA: TGCAGTGCTCCGCCGGGACACCACAATGAGCAGTTCTTC

V gene: TRBV9
clone size: many
J gene: TRBJ2-3
D gene: -
CDR3 length: 14
CDR3 protein: CASSVADASDTQYF
CDR3 DNA: TGTGCCAGCAGCGTAGCTGACGCCTCGGATACGCAGTATTTT

V gene: TRBV2
clone size: many
J gene: TRBJ1-4
D gene: -
CDR3 length: 16
CDR3 protein: CASSEDRAATNEKLFF
CDR3 DNA: TGTGCCAGCAGTGAGGATAGGGCTGCAACTAATGAAAAACTGTTTTTT

V gene: TRBV3-1
clone size: -
J gene: TRBJ2-3
D gene: TRBD1
CDR3 length: 15
CDR3 protein: CASSLRTGGTDTQYF
CDR3 DNA: TGTGCCAGCAGCCTCCGGACAGGGGGCACAGATACGCAGTATTTT

V gene: TRBV5-1
clone size: -
J gene: TRBJ1-1
D gene: -
CDR3 length: 13
CDR3 protein: CASRERANTDAFF
CDR3 DNA: TGCGCCAGCAGGGAAAGGGCTAACACTGATGCTTTCTTT

V gene: TRBV6-1
clone size: medium-sized
J gene: TRBJ2-3
D gene: -
CDR3 length: 17
CDR3 protein: CASSGIGSSPATDTQYF
CDR3 DNA: TGTGCCAGCAGTGGGATTGGGAGTTCTCCTGCCACAGATACGCAGTATTTT

V gene: TRBV7-9
clone size: -
J gene: TRBJ2-2
D gene: -
CDR3 length: 14
CDR3 protein: CASTMGLKIGELFF
CDR3 DNA: TGTGCCAGCACCATGGGACTGAAAATCGGGGAGCTGTTTTTT

V gene: TRBV6-1
clone size: few
J gene: TRBJ1-5
D gene: TRBD1
CDR3 length: 14
CDR3 protein: CASSTTGADQPQHF
CDR3 DNA: TGTGCCAGCAGTACTACAGGGGCCGATCAGCCCCAGCATTTT

V gene: TRBV7-8
clone size: -
J gene: TRBJ1-5
D gene: TRBD1
CDR3 length: 15
CDR3 protein: CDNSLRDGQGQPQHF
CDR3 DNA: TGTGACAACAGCTTAAGGGACGGTCAGGGACAGCCGCAGCATTTT

V gene: TRBV6-1
clone size: -
J gene: TRBJ1-5
D gene: -
CDR3 length: 14
CDR3 protein: CASSEVGTNQPQHF
CDR3 DNA: TGTGCCAGCAGTGAAGTTGGGACCAATCAGCCCCAGCATTTT

V gene: TRBV28
clone size: large
J gene: TRBJ2-7
D gene: -
CDR3 length: 16
CDR3 protein: CASSSAETRSSYEQYF
CDR3 DNA: TGTGCCAGCAGTTCAGCTGAGACGCGGAGCTCCTACGAGCAGTACTTC

V gene: TRBV11-2
clone size: -
J gene: TRBJ2-1
D gene: TRBD2
CDR3 length: 16
CDR3 protein: CASSSQAGVTYNEQFF
CDR3 DNA: TGTGCCAGCAGCTCGCAAGCGGGAGTGACCTACAATGAGCAGTTCTTC

V gene: TRBV28
clone size: many
J gene: TRBJ2-1
D gene: TRBD2
CDR3 length: 16
CDR3 protein: CASSPRGTSGRNEQFF
CDR3 DNA: TGTGCCAGCAGCCCTCGGGGGACTAGCGGGAGGAATGAGCAGTTCTTC

V gene: TRBV6-1
clone size: many
J gene: TRBJ1-5
D gene: TRBD1
CDR3 length: 15
CDR3 protein: CASGWTGDSNQPQHF
CDR3 DNA: TGTGCCAGCGGATGGACAGGGGATAGCAATCAGCCCCAGCATTTT

V gene: TRBV6-6
clone size: -
J gene: TRBJ2-1
D gene: -
CDR3 length: 15
CDR3 protein: CASSYRTGRGDEQFF
CDR3 DNA: TGTGCCAGCAGTTACAGAACAGGCCGAGGCGATGAGCAGTTCTTC

V gene: TRBV6-5
clone size: few
J gene: TRBJ1-1
D gene: -
CDR3 length: 14
CDR3 protein: CASSYSPGNTEAFF
CDR3 DNA: TGTGCCAGCAGTTACTCCCCAGGGAACACTGAAGCTTTCTTT

V gene: TRBV28
clone size: few
J gene: TRBJ2-7
D gene: -
CDR3 length: 13
CDR3 protein: CASSLGQPYEQYF
CDR3 DNA: TGTGCCAGCAGTTTGGGGCAGCCCTACGAGCAGTACTTC

V gene: TRBV25-1
clone size: few
J gene: TRBJ2-3
D gene: -
CDR3 length: 12
CDR3 protein: CASASLRDTQYF
CDR3 DNA: TGTGCCAGTGCGTCGCTGCGTGATACGCAGTATTTT

V gene: TRBV11-2
clone size: -
J gene: TRBJ2-5
D gene: -
CDR3 length: 14
CDR3 protein: CASSVEVWGKTQYF
CDR3 DNA: TGTGCCAGCAGCGTAGAGGTTTGGGGAAAGACCCAGTACTTC

V gene: TRBV6-1
clone size: many
J gene: TRBJ1-6
D gene: TRBD1
CDR3 length: 15
CDR3 protein: CASSETTGGNSPLHF
CDR3 DNA: TGTGCCAGCAGTGAGACGACAGGGGGGAATTCACCCCTCCACTTT

V gene: TRBV7-9
clone size: -
J gene: TRBJ2-7
D gene: -
CDR3 length: 13
CDR3 protein: CASSLGGPYEQYF
CDR3 DNA: TGTGCCAGCAGCTTAGGCGGACCCTACGAGCAGTACTTC

V gene: TRBV6-1
clone size: -
J gene: TRBJ1-1
D gene: -
CDR3 length: 14
CDR3 protein: CASRPLLRNTEAFF
CDR3 DNA: TGTGCCAGCAGACCCCTACTTCGGAACACTGAAGCTTTCTTT

V gene: TRBV28
clone size: many
J gene: TRBJ1-2
D gene: -
CDR3 length: 12
CDR3 protein: CASSFRDYGYTF
CDR3 DNA: TGTGCCAGCAGTTTTCGGGACTATGGCTACACCTTC

V gene: TRBV6-2/TRBV6-3
clone size: many
J gene: TRBJ2-7
D gene: TRBD1
CDR3 length: 13
CDR3 protein: CASSRTGTYEQYF
CDR3 DNA: TGTGCCAGCAGTAGGACAGGAACCTACGAGCAGTACTTC

V gene: TRBV28
clone size: once
J gene: TRBJ2-2
D gene: -
CDR3 length: 15
CDR3 protein: CATSIGSTNTAELFF
CDR3 DNA: TGTGCCACCAGTATCGGGAGTACGAACACCGCGGAGCTGTTTTTT

V gene: TRBV4-2
clone size: many
J gene: TRBJ2-2
D gene: -
CDR3 length: 14
CDR3 protein: CASSQGGGTGELFF
CDR3 DNA: TGTGCCAGCAGCCAAGGAGGTGGCACCGGGGAGCTGTTTTTT

V gene: TRBV6-4
clone size: few
J gene: TRBJ2-6
D gene: TRBD2
CDR3 length: 16
CDR3 protein: CASSDTGGAGANVLTF
CDR3 DNA: TGTGCCAGCAGTGACACGGGGGGGGCTGGGGCCAACGTCCTGACTTTC

V gene: TRBV3-1
clone size: few
J gene: TRBJ2-7
D gene: TRBD2
CDR3 length: 18
CDR3 protein: CASSQDHHVGLAAYEQYF
CDR3 DNA: TGTGCCAGCAGCCAAGACCACCACGTGGGACTAGCGGCCTACGAGCAGTACTTC

V gene: TRBV20-1
clone size: many
J gene: TRBJ2-6
D gene: TRBD2
CDR3 length: 19
CDR3 protein: CSARDTASGVVSGANVLTF
CDR3 DNA: TGCAGTGCTAGAGATACCGCTAGCGGGGTAGTCTCTGGGGCCAACGTCCTGACTTTC

V gene: TRBV9
clone size: many
J gene: TRBJ1-5
D gene: -
CDR3 length: 14
CDR3 protein: CASSSGQSNQPQHF
CDR3 DNA: TGTGCCAGCAGCTCTGGACAGAGCAATCAGCCCCAGCATTTT

V gene: TRBV19
clone size: few
J gene: TRBJ1-5
D gene: -
CDR3 length: 15
CDR3 protein: CASSIGGDSNQPQHF
CDR3 DNA: TGTGCCAGTAGTATAGGTGGCGATAGCAATCAGCCCCAGCATTTT